These 32 T cell receptor beta chains originate from one sample sequenced in a study of CD8+ T cells in alopecia areata. Treatment defined: oral pan-JAK inhibitor, 5-10 mg twice daily. RNA was isolated and reverse transcribed to cDNA, the sequencing template. Profiling relied on immunoSEQ multiplex PCR, and the TCRdb table lists in-frame clones only, not all of them. Of under 250,000 clones in the sample, less than 75% were seen once. Sample: CD4+ T cells sorted from blood, taken at week 4, from a patient treated with tofacitinib. All receptors come from a human donor with alopecia areata.

This clone occurred a few times. This chain connects TRBV27 to TRBJ2-6; a weak D match, TRBD2 (6 bases). V shed 0 bases and J shed 0 bases, with 12 bases lying between them. Looked up from germline, CDR1 is MNHEY and CDR2 is SMNVEV (reference sequence). This CDR3 comprises 18 residues. The CDR3 sequence: CASSLSPLGGSGANVLTF. CDR3 DNA sequence: TGTGCCAGCAGTTTATCCCCACTGGGGGGCTCTGGGGCCAACGTCCTGACTTTC. The full variable domain, its missing parts supplied by reference TRBV27 and TRBJ2-6, is EAQVTQNPRYLITVTGKKLTVTCSQNMNHEYMSWYRQDPGLGLRQIYYSMNVEVTDKGDVPEGYKVSRKEKRNFPLILESPSPNQTSLYFCASSLSPLGGSGANVLTFGAGSRLTVL.

The genes are TRBV29-1 and TRBJ1-1, with D uncertain. The CDR3 is 11 residues long. The germline gives CDR1 SQVTM, CDR2 ANQGSEA. The ends were cut back, 7 bases at V and 0 bases at J, with 6 bases in the middle. The CDR3 loop reads CSGTLNTEAFF. DNA for the CDR3: TGCAGCGGAACTCTGAACACTGAAGCTTTCTTT.

This clone was seen more than once but under ten times. V and J are TRBV30 and TRBJ1-5; 11 bases line up with TRBD1. Germline loops: CDR1 GTSNPN, CDR2 SVGIG (reference sequence). Trimming took 0 bases from V and 0 from J; bases not matched to a gene: 13. The CDR3 totals 20 residues. CDR3 protein: CAWSVVEWTGGRISNQPQHF. The CDR3 coding sequence is TGTGCCTGGAGTGTAGTTGAATGGACAGGGGGCAGGATTAGCAATCAGCCCCAGCATTTT.

This clone appeared once. This sample also contains other DNA sequences that code for the same CDR3. The chain carries TRBV6-1 and TRBJ2-3; TRBD1 aligns across 12 bases. V was pared by 6 bases and J by 6 bases, with 4 bases of the junction left unmatched. Germline-derived CDR1 and CDR2 are MNHNS and SASEGT. CDR3 length: 14 amino acids. The CDR3 region has the DNA TGTGCCAGCAGGCCGGGACAGGGGGCTGATACGCAGTATTTT. Translation: CASRPGQGADTQYF.

This clone was picked up a small number of times. The genes are TRBV19 and TRBJ1-3, with D tentatively TRBD1 (5 bases). The germline V and J ends were trimmed by 5 bases and 0 bases, with 14 bases remaining between them. The CDR3 spans 16 residues. Germline V gene lookup returns CDR1 LNHDA and CDR2 SQIVND (reference sequence). The DNA of the CDR3 is TGTGCCAGTAGTCTGACAGTCGCCAGCTCTGGAAACACCATATATTTT. Protein sequence: CASSLTVASSGNTIYF.

The chain carries TRBV2 and TRBJ2-5; 9 bases align to TRBD2. Per germline, CDR1 SNHLY and CDR2 FYNNEI. With 1 base clipped from V and 7 bases from J, the junction kept 10 bases outside the gene matches. The CDR3 spans 16 residues. The CDR3 DNA follows: TGTGCCAGCAGTGAAGTGACTAGCGGTTCCAAGGGGACCCAGTACTTC. This codes for CASSEVTSGSKGTQYF.

A few counts support this clone. A read error may produce the germline difference seen at one junction end. The DNA for the CDR3 is TGTGCCAGCAGGACGACCAGGGCCCCAATGAACTTC. It codes for CASRTTRAPMNF. V is TRBV28 and J is TRBJ2-7; D perhaps matches TRBD1 (5 bases). Germline V CDR1 and CDR2: MDHEN, SYDVKM. The CDR3 extends over 12 amino acids.

CDR3 loop: CASTRDRVGSETQYF. CDR3 DNA: TGTGCCAGCACTCGGGACAGGGTAGGGTCAGAGACCCAGTACTTC. This chain joins TRBV6-1 and TRBJ2-5; TRBD1 matches at 9 bases. The CDR3 consists of 15 residues. CDR1 and CDR2 (germline): MNHNS, SASEGT. The ends lost 7 bases at V and 4 bases at J; junction bases unmatched: 10.

A single count supports this clone. This rearrangement joins TRBV9 to TRBJ1-2; 7 bases are shared with TRBD1. The ends lost 0 bases at V and 4 bases at J; junction bases unmatched: 6. The CDR3 has 15 residues. Looked up from germline, CDR1 is SGDLS and CDR2 is YYNGEE. CDR3 bases: TGTGCCAGCAGCGTAGGAACCGGGACAGCCTATGGCTACACCTTC. Translation: CASSVGTGTAYGYTF.

As for this clone: The junction differs from germline at one of its ends, possibly a read error. The chain carries TRBV15 and TRBJ1-5; the D is unclear. This CDR3 spans 15 amino acids. Looked up from germline, CDR1 is LNHNV and CDR2 is YYDKDF (reference sequence). Written as DNA, the CDR3 is TGTGCCACCAGCAGAGCCAGGATTAGCGATCAGCCCCAGCATTTT. This codes for CATSRARISDQPQHF.

This chain uses TRBV30 with TRBJ1-5, with D tentatively TRBD1 (5 bases). The V end was cut by 1 base, the J end by 7 bases, with 23 bases between. Looked up from germline, CDR1 is GTSNPN and CDR2 is SVGIG (reference sequence). The CDR3 covers 17 residues. CDR3 nucleotide sequence: TGTGCCTGGAGTGATTCTCGGACGGCCGGGGGTAGACAGCCCCAGCATTTT. Translation: CAWSDSRTAGGRQPQHF.

The DNA for the CDR3 is TGCAGCGTTTACCCCCTCGACAGGGCTAGCGGGGGAGAGACCCAGTACTTC. It codes for CSVYPLDRASGGETQYF. V gene TRBV29-1 combines with J gene TRBJ2-5; 10 nucleotides align to TRBD2. The CDR3 runs 17 residues. Germline V gene data show CDR1 as SQVTM and CDR2 as ANQGSEA. With V trimmed by 5 bases and J by 4 bases, 16 bases remained unmatched.

The V and J genes are TRBV9 and TRBJ1-2; no firm D call. Germline loops: CDR1 SGDLS, CDR2 YYNGEE. The CDR3 has 15 amino acids. Trimming left V 0 bases short and J 0 bases short, with 9 bases between. CDR3 protein: CASSVGSVANYGYTF. As DNA, the CDR3 is TGTGCCAGCAGCGTAGGGTCGGTAGCTAACTATGGCTACACCTTC.

This clone was seen a single time. V and J are TRBV9 and TRBJ2-1; no clear D gene. This CDR3 comprises 16 residues. Trimming shortened V by 4 bases and J by 2 bases, and 16 bases separated the two germline ends. Germline CDR1 SGDLS, CDR2 YYNGEE. For the CDR3, the DNA is TGTGCCAGCAGCCCCACCCTCTTTGGCGCCTACAATGAGCAGTTCTTC. This sequence encodes CASSPTLFGAYNEQFF.

This clone showed up just a few times. The genes are TRBV29-1 and TRBJ1-1; 9 bases are shared with TRBD1. CDR1 and CDR2 from the germline V gene are SQVTM and ANQGSEA. With 6 bases clipped from V and 1 base from J, the junction kept 6 bases outside the gene matches. CDR3 length: 14 amino acids. For the CDR3, the DNA is TGCAGCGTCGGGACAGGGACTCAGAACACTGAAGCTTTCTTT. Residues: CSVGTGTQNTEAFF.

The rearrangement links TRBV29-1 to TRBJ1-5, with D hard to call. Deletions cut 4 bases from V and 5 bases from J, with 18 bases between. The CDR3 runs 15 residues. From germline, CDR1 is SQVTM and CDR2 ANQGSEA. The CDR3 loop is CSVVLSGTGDQPQHF. The CDR3 region has the DNA TGCAGCGTTGTATTATCGGGAACCGGGGATCAGCCCCAGCATTTT. Supplemented by reference TRBV29-1 and TRBJ1-5, the full variable domain reads SAVISQKPSRDICQRGTSLTIQCQVDSQVTMMFWYRQQPGQSLTLIATANQGSEATYESGFVIDKFPISRPNLTFSTLTVSNMSPEDSSIYLCSVVLSGTGDQPQHFGDGTRLSIL.

This clone turned up a few times. The chain recombines TRBV29-1 with TRBJ2-7; the D gene is possibly TRBD1 (5 bases). CDR3 length equals 12 residues. Germline values: CDR1 SQVTM, CDR2 ANQGSEA. V lost 4 bases to trimming and J lost 2 bases, with 9 bases between them. The CDR3 DNA reads as TGCAGCGTTGGTGGGGCCACCTACGAGCAGTACTTC. Its translation: CSVGGATYEQYF.

To note about this clone: The same CDR3 can be traced to other DNA sequences in this sample. V is TRBV2 and J is TRBJ1-2; D remains unclear. V was pared by 1 base and J by 8 bases, with 11 bases between. Germline CDR1 and CDR2: SNHLY and FYNNEI. This CDR3 has 13 amino acids. CDR3 bases: TGTGCCAGCAGTGAAGATCCGGGCGGAGGCTACACCTTC. Its protein is CASSEDPGGGYTF.

Ten or more counts support this clone. This rearrangement joins TRBV29-1 to TRBJ2-3, with D tentatively TRBD2 (6 bases). The V end lost 0 bases, the J end lost 13 bases, and 14 bases lay between the germline ends. The CDR3 covers 12 residues. The germline gives CDR1 SQVTM, CDR2 ANQGSEA. CDR3 in DNA: TGCAGCGTTGAAGAGGGGGGTCTTAGAAAGTATTTT. This sequence encodes CSVEEGGLRKYF.

This clone was counted a few times. This specimen includes other DNA sequences encoding the same CDR3. This chain links TRBV27 with TRBJ1-6; TRBD1 matches at 7 bases. The germline V gene has CDR1 MNHEY and CDR2 SMNVEV (reference sequence). With 2 bases clipped from V and 7 bases from J, the junction kept 2 bases outside the gene matches. The CDR3 is made up of 14 amino acids. DNA of the CDR3: TGTGCCAGCAGTTTAGACAGGGTGAATTCACCCCTCCACTTT. Protein: CASSLDRVNSPLHF.

Comments on this clone: This specimen includes other DNA sequences encoding the same CDR3. The chain carries TRBV18 and TRBJ2-1; D possibly corresponds to TRBD2 (6 bases). Per germline, CDR1 KGHSH and CDR2 LQKENI. This CDR3 has 16 residues. V lost 3 bases and J 0 bases, leaving 12 bases between the germline ends. CDR3 DNA: TGTGCCAGCTCACCTAGCGGAGGAAGCTCCTACAATGAGCAGTTCTTC. Its protein is CASSPSGGSSYNEQFF.

This rearrangement joins TRBV29-1 to TRBJ2-7; TRBD1 or TRBD2 may be the D gene (5 bases each). Germline CDR1 is SQVTM and CDR2 is ANQGSEA. The CDR3 totals 12 residues. The ends were cut back, 7 bases at V and 3 bases at J, with 13 bases in the middle. The CDR3 sequence is CSGRDGIYEQYF. The DNA for the CDR3 is TGCAGCGGACGGGACGGAATCTACGAGCAGTACTTC.

This clone has a handful of counts. CDR3 nucleotide sequence: TGTGCCATCAGTGAGCAGCGGACTCCGCAAGAGACCCAGTACTTC. It yields the protein CAISEQRTPQETQYF. J is TRBJ2-5 and V is TRBV10-3; D may be TRBD2 (5 bases). The CDR3 extends over 15 amino acids. Germline CDR1 and CDR2: ENHRY and SYGVKD. Trimming removed 2 bases from V and 2 bases from J, with 12 bases in between.

For this clone: The identical CDR3 is also encoded by other nucleotide sequences in the sample. J is TRBJ2-1 and V is TRBV5-1, with no clear D. This CDR3 is 13 amino acids long. Germline V CDR1 and CDR2: SGHRS, YFSETQ. V shed 0 bases and J shed 2 bases, with 3 bases lying between them. CDR3 bases: TGCGCCAGCAGCTTGGGTACCTACAATGAGCAGTTCTTC. Translating gives CASSLGTYNEQFF.

This rearrangement joins TRBV10-3 to TRBJ2-7; 7 positions agree with TRBD1. CDR3 length equals 12 residues. From germline, CDR1 is ENHRY and CDR2 SYGVKD. The V segment lost 8 bases and the J segment 4 bases; nucleotides outside the gene matches: 5. The CDR3 reads CAIGQGVYEQYF. DNA of the CDR3: TGTGCCATCGGGCAGGGGGTGTACGAGCAGTACTTC.

The table lists this clone with many counts. The V call is TRBV10-3, the J call TRBJ1-5; a weak D match, TRBD1 (5 bases). Trimming took 2 bases from V and 7 from J, leaving 9 bases between them. Germline lookup yields CDR1 ENHRY and CDR2 SYGVKD. This CDR3 has 13 residues. The CDR3 here is CAISEGQGQPQHF. The CDR3 DNA reads TGTGCCATCAGTGAGGGGCAGGGACAGCCCCAGCATTTT.

A few counts support this clone. The chain employs TRBV9 and TRBJ2-3, with D possibly TRBD1 on 5 matching bases. With 4 bases removed from V and 6 bases from J, the gap between germline ends came to 15 bases. Germline loops: CDR1 SGDLS, CDR2 YYNGEE. The CDR3 runs 14 residues. The CDR3 loop is CASSPRGRADTQYF. Here the CDR3 DNA reads TGTGCCAGCAGCCCTAGGGGTCGGGCGGATACGCAGTATTTT.

The chain joins TRBV2 to TRBJ1-2; 10 bases match TRBD1. This CDR3 has 13 residues. Germline CDR1 SNHLY, CDR2 FYNNEI. Unmatched junction bases numbered 2, after V lost 6 bases and J lost 4 bases. CDR3 nucleotides: TGTGCCAGCAGAGGGACAGGGGTCTATGGCTACACCTTC. It specifies CASRGTGVYGYTF.

The chain employs TRBV4-3 and TRBJ1-1; no reliable D call. Germline CDR1 is LGHNA and CDR2 is YSLEER. The CDR3 extends over 12 amino acids. Trimming pared 0 bases from V and 6 bases from J, leaving 5 bases between. Here the CDR3 reads CASSQDWSEAFF. The CDR3 DNA sequence: TGCGCCAGCAGCCAAGATTGGTCTGAAGCTTTCTTT.

This chain joins TRBV19 and TRBJ2-1, with 8 bases fitting TRBD1. This CDR3 has 14 residues. J lost 10 bases, V lost 6 bases, and 11 bases had no gene match. The germline V gene has CDR1 LNHDA and CDR2 SQIVND (reference sequence). DNA of the CDR3: TGTGCCAGTAGCACGAGGCAGGGGGCGGTAGAGCAGTTCTTC. This codes for CASSTRQGAVEQFF.

In this sample, this clone turned up a few times. The chain carries TRBV18 and TRBJ2-7; TRBD1 matches 7 bases. The germline V gene has CDR1 KGHSH and CDR2 LQKENI. Losses at the gene ends were 2 bases for V and 2 bases for J; bases not matched to a gene: 3. There are 14 residues in the CDR3. The CDR3 sequence: CASSPRQGTYEQYF. DNA for the CDR3: TGTGCCAGCTCACCAAGACAGGGAACCTACGAGCAGTACTTC.

The sample holds a few counts of this clone. As DNA, the CDR3 is TGTGCCAGCAGCCCCGGGACAGTCTATGAAAAACTGTTTTTT. The encoded protein is CASSPGTVYEKLFF. The chain combines TRBV6-6 with TRBJ1-4; 7 positions match TRBD1. V lost 6 bases and J lost 6; bases outside the gene matches: 7. Per the germline V gene, CDR1 is MNHNY and CDR2 is SVGAGI (reference sequence). The CDR3 consists of 14 residues.